The rows below give T cell receptor beta chains drawn from one sample of a study of blood T cell repertoires in COVID-19. The data were produced by immunoSEQ multiplex PCR, yet TCRdb's version contains in-frame clones alone and is incomplete. The table records about 350,000 clones, approximately 84% of them present only once. The sample consisted of PBMCs or T cells enriched from blood (not recorded which). The receptors derive from a woman between 25 and 40 years old who had recovered from COVID-19. Each CDR3 is given with its conserved first and last residue. D genes are given only for firm matches. Only some rows state a clone size, as once, few, many or a class for expanded clones.

clone size,J gene,V gene,D gene,CDR3 protein,CDR3 DNA
once,TRBJ1-2,TRBV28,TRBD1,CASSLGQGGYGYTF,TGTGCCAGCAGTTTAGGACAGGGGGGTTATGGCTACACCTTC
-,TRBJ1-1,TRBV7-9,-,CASSLTTGGAVEAFF,TGTGCCAGCAGCTTAACGACTGGTGGGGCCGTTGAAGCTTTCTTT
-,TRBJ1-1,TRBV7-3,TRBD1,CASSSGGRNTEAFF,TGTGCCAGCAGCTCAGGGGGCCGGAACACTGAAGCTTTCTTT
-,TRBJ1-2,TRBV7-9,-,CASSSGEGYGYTF,TGTGCCAGCAGCTCCGGGGAAGGCTATGGCTACACCTTC
-,TRBJ1-2,TRBV6-4,-,CASSEEAEDYGYTF,TGTGCCAGCAGTGAAGAGGCAGAGGACTATGGCTACACCTTC
-,TRBJ1-1,TRBV18,-,CASSHGENTEAFF,TGTGCCAGCTCCCACGGGGAGAACACTGAAGCTTTCTTT
few,TRBJ1-2,TRBV7-9,-,CASSPSSLRYGYTF,TGTGCCAGCAGCCCCTCAAGCTTGAGATATGGCTACACCTTC
-,TRBJ2-7,TRBV19,-,CASSGLSLEQYF,TGTGCCAGTAGCGGACTATCTCTGGAGCAGTACTTC
once,TRBJ2-1,TRBV29-1,-,CSVNSQAASYNEQFF,TGCAGCGTTAATTCCCAGGCCGCCTCCTACAATGAGCAGTTCTTC
-,TRBJ2-1,TRBV3-1/TRBV3-2,-,CATLRGLYNEQFF,TGTGCCACCCTCCGAGGGCTGTACAATGAGCAGTTCTTC
-,TRBJ2-7,TRBV10-3,-,CASTGNFYEQYF,TGTGCCAGCACAGGGAACTTTTACGAGCAGTACTTC
-,TRBJ1-3,TRBV19,TRBD1,CASSKGQGSSGNTIYF,TGTGCCAGTAGCAAGGGACAGGGAAGCTCTGGAAACACCATATATTTT
-,TRBJ2-2,TRBV5-4,-,CASSLDGVGTGELFF,TGTGCCAGCAGCTTGGACGGGGTCGGGACCGGGGAGCTGTTTTTT
-,TRBJ2-5,TRBV6-5,TRBD2,CASKFLAGPQETQYF,TGTGCCAGCAAATTCTTAGCGGGGCCACAAGAGACCCAGTACTTC
-,TRBJ1-1,TRBV6-5,-,CATALGQNTEAFF,TGTGCCACTGCGCTGGGCCAGAACACTGAAGCTTTCTTT
-,TRBJ1-2,TRBV3-1/TRBV3-2,TRBD1,CASSPLQGKAPYGYTF,TGTGCCAGCAGCCCCTTACAGGGGAAAGCCCCTTATGGCTACACCTTC
-,TRBJ2-7,TRBV28,TRBD1,CATSLGDRDYEQYF,TGTGCCACCAGTTTGGGGGACAGAGACTACGAGCAGTACTTC
-,TRBJ2-2,TRBV12-3/TRBV12-4,-,CASSLYMGELFF,TGTGCCAGCAGTTTATACATGGGGGAGCTGTTTTTT
-,TRBJ2-5,TRBV19,-,CASSILPTGPETQYF,TGTGCCAGTAGTATCCTCCCAACAGGGCCAGAGACCCAGTACTTC
-,TRBJ1-2,TRBV29-1,-,CSVDARDLNYGYTF,TGCAGCGTTGATGCCAGGGATCTTAACTATGGCTACACCTTC
-,TRBJ2-3,TRBV24-1,TRBD1,CATSDFGRGLTDTQYF,TGTGCCACCAGTGATTTTGGCAGGGGGCTCACAGATACGCAGTATTTT
once,TRBJ2-3,TRBV7-9,-,CASSFSASSTDTQYF,TGTGCCAGCAGCTTTAGCGCATCTAGCACAGATACGCAGTATTTT
-,TRBJ1-1,TRBV30,-,CAWSSGWFAEAFF,TGTGCCTGGTCCTCAGGGTGGTTTGCTGAAGCTTTCTTT
-,TRBJ2-7,TRBV7-6,-,CASSAYREVSYEQYF,TGTGCCAGCAGCGCCTACAGGGAAGTATCCTACGAGCAGTACTTC
-,TRBJ2-7,TRBV29-1,-,CSGGQNYEQYF,TGCAGCGGGGGTCAAAACTACGAGCAGTACTTC
-,TRBJ1-1,TRBV12-3/TRBV12-4,-,CASLIGNTEAFF,TGTGCCAGCCTAATCGGGAACACTGAAGCTTTCTTT
-,TRBJ1-1,TRBV5-1,-,CASTPVPGSNTEAFF,TGCGCCAGCACCCCCGTACCGGGGTCGAACACTGAAGCTTTCTTT
-,TRBJ1-1,TRBV25-1,-,CASSEYERDTEAFF,TGTGCCAGCAGTGAATACGAGAGGGACACTGAAGCTTTCTTT
-,TRBJ1-5,TRBV5-1,TRBD1,CASSSGQGNQPQHF,TGCGCCAGCAGCTCTGGACAGGGGAATCAGCCCCAGCATTTT
-,TRBJ2-7,TRBV6-1,-,CASSEDPRVEQYF,TGTGCCAGCAGTGAAGACCCACGGGTCGAGCAGTACTTC
few,TRBJ2-7,TRBV7-2,-,CASSLGASGSGEQYF,TGTGCCAGCAGCTTAGGTGCGTCAGGCAGTGGCGAGCAGTACTTC
-,TRBJ1-1,TRBV28,-,CASNPPGGTEAFF,TGTGCCAGCAACCCTCCGGGGGGGACTGAAGCTTTCTTT
-,TRBJ2-7,TRBV30,-,CAWTGVGYEQYF,TGTGCCTGGACAGGGGTAGGTTACGAGCAGTACTTC
-,TRBJ1-5,TRBV5-5,TRBD1,CASSSDRDQPQHF,TGTGCCAGCAGCAGTGACAGGGATCAGCCCCAGCATTTT
-,TRBJ2-5,TRBV2,-,CASSGPTGQETQYF,TGTGCCAGCAGTGGACCGACAGGCCAAGAGACCCAGTACTTC
-,TRBJ1-2,TRBV5-1,-,CASSLSGIGYTF,TGCGCCAGCAGCTTATCAGGGATTGGCTACACCTTC
-,TRBJ1-6,TRBV12-5,-,CASGLAGSPLHF,TGTGCTAGTGGTTTGGCGGGATCACCCCTCCACTTT
-,TRBJ1-5,TRBV2,-,CASRLMITPRSNQPQHF,TGTGCCAGCAGGCTAATGATTACCCCCCGGAGCAATCAGCCCCAGCATTTT
-,TRBJ2-1,TRBV18,-,CASSPSDYYNEQFF,TGTGCCAGCTCACCAAGCGATTATTACAATGAGCAGTTCTTC
-,TRBJ1-1,TRBV9,-,CASSVAGGEAFF,TGTGCCAGCAGCGTAGCTGGCGGAGAAGCTTTCTTT
-,TRBJ1-2,TRBV19,TRBD1,CASSIESSGQRHGYTF,TGTGCCAGTAGTATAGAGTCTTCGGGACAGAGGCATGGCTACACCTTC
-,TRBJ2-1,TRBV7-8,TRBD1,CASSRDRYNEQFF,TGTGCCAGCAGCCGGGACAGATACAATGAGCAGTTCTTC
-,TRBJ1-3,TRBV7-9,-,CASSQGHLSGNTIYF,TGTGCCAGCAGCCAGGGACATCTATCTGGAAACACCATATATTTT
-,TRBJ2-2,TRBV27,-,CASRRNREIAGELFF,TGTGCCAGCAGAAGAAACAGGGAGATCGCCGGGGAGCTGTTTTTT
-,TRBJ2-2,TRBV7-3,TRBD2,CASSLISGGSTGELFF,TGTGCCAGCAGCTTGATTAGCGGGGGGTCCACCGGGGAGCTGTTTTTT
-,TRBJ2-7,TRBV29-1,-,CSVVTGQPEQYF,TGCAGCGTTGTTACAGGGCAACCCGAGCAGTACTTC
-,TRBJ1-2,TRBV18,TRBD1,CASSPMDRGLLDGYTF,TGTGCCAGCTCACCTATGGACAGGGGGCTACTGGATGGCTACACCTTC
-,TRBJ1-6,TRBV2,-,CASSVDSYNSPLHF,TGTGCCAGCAGCGTGGACAGTTATAATTCACCCCTCCACTTT
-,TRBJ1-2,TRBV2,-,CASSTTVDYGYTF,TGTGCCAGCAGTACGACAGTAGACTATGGCTACACCTTC
-,TRBJ2-1,TRBV5-1,TRBD1,CASSLVQGAWNEQFF,TGCGCCAGCAGCTTGGTGCAGGGGGCTTGGAATGAGCAGTTCTTC
-,TRBJ1-3,TRBV12-5,TRBD1,CASGLVLDRGGNTIYF,TGTGCTAGTGGTTTGGTACTCGACAGGGGGGGAAACACCATATATTTT
-,TRBJ1-1,TRBV13,TRBD1,CASSQQGARTEAFF,TGTGCCAGCAGCCAACAGGGGGCGCGCACTGAAGCTTTCTTT
-,TRBJ2-7,TRBV7-7,-,CASSPSGAFNEQYF,TGTGCTAGCAGCCCCTCAGGGGCGTTTAACGAGCAGTACTTC